The 10 T cell receptor beta chains in this list originate from one sample, sequenced in a study of blood T cell repertoires in COVID-19. Libraries were prepared by immunoSEQ multiplex PCR; TCRdb keeps only in-frame clonotypes and omits some of them. The data show roughly 30,000 clones, approximately 78% seen once. What was sequenced was peripheral blood. The receptors were gathered from a woman aged 55-69 years with acute or convalescent COVID-19.

The CDR3 sequence is CASSFGRGRSNQPQHF. The CDR3 region has the DNA TGTGCCAGCAGCTTTGGAAGGGGTAGGAGCAATCAGCCCCAGCATTTT. The rearrangement uses TRBV7-8 and TRBJ1-5; a possible D gene is TRBD1 (5 bases). The CDR3 is made up of 16 amino acids. Trimming stripped 3 bases from V and 1 base from J, with 13 bases between. Germline V gene lookup returns CDR1 SGHVS and CDR2 FQNEAQ.

The chain recombines TRBV7-8 with TRBJ2-5, with D possibly TRBD2 on 5 matching bases. V was trimmed by 4 bases and J by 4 bases, leaving 10 bases between them. From germline, CDR1 is SGHVS and CDR2 FQNEAQ. The CDR3 runs 13 residues. This CDR3 is CASSSRLLETQYF. For the CDR3, the DNA is TGTGCCAGCAGCTCCCGACTATTAGAGACCCAGTACTTC.

This clone was counted between two and nine times. The rearrangement uses TRBV19 and TRBJ2-7; unclear D gene. The CDR3 is made up of 15 amino acids. Per germline, CDR1 LNHDA and CDR2 SQIVND (reference sequence). The V end lost 1 base, the J end lost 0 bases, and 10 bases lay between the germline ends. DNA of the CDR3: TGTGCCAGTAGTATAGGTCTCAGTTACTCCTACGAGCAGTACTTC. It is translated as CASSIGLSYSYEQYF.

In its sample, this clone was seen once. The rearrangement joins TRBV18 to TRBJ1-1, with D hard to call. V lost 3 bases and J lost 4, with 15 bases in between. The CDR3 runs to 15 residues. Germline values: CDR1 KGHSH, CDR2 LQKENI. The CDR3 loop is CASSPLDSPGTEAFF. DNA for the CDR3: TGTGCCAGCTCACCTTTAGACTCACCGGGCACTGAAGCTTTCTTT.

The chain joins TRBV5-1 to TRBJ2-7; D remains ambiguous. The V and J ends lost 2 bases and 6 bases respectively, with 12 bases between them. Per germline, CDR1 SGHRS and CDR2 YFSETQ. The CDR3 has 13 amino acids. The CDR3 loop reads CASSFPVGGEQYF. The CDR3 DNA sequence: TGCGCCAGCAGCTTCCCCGTCGGCGGCGAGCAGTACTTC. The full variable domain, with the rest looked up from reference TRBV5-1 and TRBJ2-7, is KAGVTQTPRYLIKTRGQQVTLSCSPISGHRSVSWYQQTPGQGLQFLFEYFSETQRNKGNFPGRFSGRQFSNSRSEMNVSTLELGDSALYLCASSFPVGGEQYFGPGTRLTVT.

The chain combines TRBV5-1 with TRBJ1-1; D not resolved. V lost 5 bases and J 4 bases, leaving 15 bases between the germline ends. Germline assignment: CDR1 SGHRS and CDR2 YFSETQ. The CDR3 spans 14 residues. As DNA, the CDR3 is TGCGCCAGCAGGATTTCACCCGCCGGCACTGAAGCTTTCTTT. Residues: CASRISPAGTEAFF.

This clone was seen more than once but under ten times. This sequence joins TRBV11-1 and TRBJ1-2, with TRBD1 matching over 9 bases. Trimming took 5 bases from V and 6 from J; bases not matched to a gene: 7. The CDR3 loop spans 14 amino acids. The germline V gene encodes CDR1 SGHAT and CDR2 FQDESV (reference sequence). The chain's CDR3 is CASSATGGLDGYTF. The DNA of the CDR3 is TGTGCCAGCAGCGCGACAGGGGGATTAGATGGCTACACCTTC.

The chain is built from TRBV7-9 and TRBJ2-7, with 9 bases matching TRBD2. This CDR3 comprises 14 residues. CDR1 is SEHNR and CDR2 is FQNEAQ in the germline V gene (reference sequence). The junction had 0 bases not matched to a gene; V was cut back by 3 bases and J by 0 bases. The CDR3 loop is CASSFSGGSYEQYF. Here the CDR3 DNA reads TGTGCCAGCAGCTTTAGCGGGGGCTCCTACGAGCAGTACTTC.

This rearrangement joins TRBV27 to TRBJ1-6; D is unclear. CDR1 and CDR2 from the germline V gene are MNHEY and SMNVEV (reference sequence). Deletions cut 2 bases from V and 0 bases from J, with 14 bases between. CDR3 length: 18 residues. The CDR3 DNA reads as TGTGCCAGCAGTTTAGGGTTTGGGCAGAGCTCCTATAATTCACCCCTCCACTTT. Its translation is CASSLGFGQSSYNSPLHF.

The chain links TRBV13 to TRBJ1-6; perhaps TRBD1 as D (5 bases). The V end was cut by 0 bases, the J end by 5 bases, with 11 bases between. CDR3 length: 16 amino acids. In germline, CDR1 is PRHDT, CDR2 FYEKMQ (reference sequence). In DNA form, the CDR3 reads TGTGCCAGCAGCTTAGGGTACGGACAAAATAATTCACCCCTCCACTTT. It specifies CASSLGYGQNNSPLHF.